This TCR beta chain was retrieved from a study of T cell changes during pregnancy in multiple sclerosis. Sequencing used immunoSEQ multiplex PCR; TCRdb keeps in-frame clones, though not all of them. The table shows 65,000 to 75,000 clones, with roughly 89% occurring only once. The CDR3 runs to 14 residues. Trimming cost V 0 bases and J 3 bases; bases outside gene matches: 2. Germline CDR1 LGHNA, CDR2 YNFKEQ. The rearrangement joins TRBV4-2 to TRBJ2-7; TRBD2 matches at 7 bases. This TCR derives from a female donor in good health, enrolled as a control in a pregnancy study. Sequences were derived from peripheral blood, sampled after pregnancy. CDR3 sequence: CASSQDSGNYEQYF. The CDR3 coding sequence is TGTGCCAGCAGCCAAGACAGCGGGAACTACGAGCAGTACTTC.